These 28 T cell receptor beta chains came from one sample sequenced in a study of blood T cell repertoires in COVID-19. Profiled with immunoSEQ multiplex PCR; TCRdb holds only in-frame clones, not every one. The sample has about 150,000 clones, 90% to 95% seen once. Sequencing used peripheral blood. These receptor sequences come from a man aged 50 to 60 with acute or convalescent COVID-19.

The rearrangement joins TRBV2 to TRBJ1-4, with D possibly TRBD1 on 5 matching bases. CDR3 size: 15 residues. Germline V lookup: CDR1 SNHLY, CDR2 FYNNEI. Trimming left V 1 base short and J 7 bases short, with 13 bases between. The CDR3 nucleotides read TGTGCCAGCAGTGAAGAGGGAGGGGATGGTGAAAAACTGTTTTTT. As protein: CASSEEGGDGEKLFF.

The rearrangement uses TRBV19 and TRBJ1-4, with a weak D call TRBD1 (6 bases). The germline V gene encodes CDR1 LNHDA and CDR2 SQIVND (reference sequence). The CDR3 extends over 14 amino acids. The V end lost 4 bases, the J end lost 6 bases, and 12 bases lay between the germline ends. Here the CDR3 reads CASSSLEGDEKLFF. The CDR3 nucleotides are TGTGCCAGTAGTAGCCTTGAGGGGGATGAAAAACTGTTTTTT.

The CDR3 spells CAISESSSGNYETQYF. The CDR3 bases are TGTGCCATCAGTGAGTCGTCTAGCGGGAACTACGAGACCCAGTACTTC. The chain couples TRBV10-3 to TRBJ2-5; 9 positions agree with TRBD2. Germline V gene sequence: CDR1 ENHRY, CDR2 SYGVKD. CDR3 length: 16 residues. Trimming took 0 bases from V and 5 from J; bases not matched to a gene: 7.

This clone appeared a single time. The chain carries TRBV28 and TRBJ1-2; no clear D. V was clipped by 2 bases and J by 4 bases, with 2 bases between them. The CDR3 sequence is 11 residues long. Germline V gene lookup returns CDR1 MDHEN and CDR2 SYDVKM. Written as DNA, the CDR3 is TGTGCCAGCAGTTTACGCTATGGCTACACCTTC. Protein sequence: CASSLRYGYTF.

This chain uses TRBV28 with TRBJ2-5, with unresolved D. The CDR3 is made up of 11 amino acids. CDR1 and CDR2 (germline): MDHEN, SYDVKM. With 6 bases removed from V and 5 bases from J, the gap between germline ends came to 7 bases. The CDR3 is CASRSRETQYF. CDR3 coding DNA: TGTGCCAGCAGATCGCGGGAGACCCAGTACTTC.

The chain combines TRBV6-5 with TRBJ2-2, with 7 nucleotides matching TRBD1. After removal of 8 bases from V and 0 bases from J, the junction contained 6 bases not matched to a gene. The CDR3 spans 15 residues. CDR1 MNHEY and CDR2 SVGAGI come from the germline V gene. CDR3 sequence reads: CASRRDSSNTGELFF. CDR3 in DNA: TGTGCCAGCCGCAGGGACAGCTCGAACACCGGGGAGCTGTTTTTT.

For this clone: Different DNA sequences within this sample yield the same CDR3. The rearrangement links TRBV29-1 to TRBJ1-4; TRBD1 matches 7 bases. The CDR3 spans 12 residues. Germline V gene lookup returns CDR1 SQVTM and CDR2 ANQGSEA. J was trimmed by 6 bases and V by 4 bases; bases with no gene match: 2. The CDR3, as DNA: TGCAGCGTTGCCCAGGGGGATGAAAAACTGTTTTTT. It yields the protein CSVAQGDEKLFF.

This clone was recorded once. V and J are TRBV15 and TRBJ1-4; no reliable D call. Trimming left V 4 bases short and J 7 bases short, with 16 bases between. The CDR3 runs to 15 residues. The germline gives CDR1 LNHNV, CDR2 YYDKDF (reference sequence). The CDR3 protein is CATSTSVVESEKLFF. As DNA, the CDR3 is TGTGCCACCAGCACGTCGGTGGTGGAGAGTGAAAAACTGTTTTTT.

This clone has a single count. The chain is built from TRBV7-9 and TRBJ2-3; 10 bases line up with TRBD2. Germline V gives CDR1 SEHNR, CDR2 FQNEAQ (reference sequence). The CDR3 has 14 residues. The V segment lost 6 bases and the J segment 2 bases; nucleotides outside the gene matches: 2. CDR3 DNA: TGTGCCAGCAGAGCGGGGGGGTTCACAGATACGCAGTATTTT. It is translated as CASRAGGFTDTQYF. Using reference TRBV7-9 and TRBJ2-3 for the parts outside the CDR3, the full variable domain is DTGVSQNPRHKITKRGQNVTFRCDPISEHNRLYWYRQTLGQGPEFLTYFQNEAQLEKSRLLSDRFSAERPKGSFSTLEIQRTEQGDSAMYLCASRAGGFTDTQYFGPGTRLTVL.

J is TRBJ1-5 and V is TRBV24-1; D not certain. This CDR3 region has 17 residues. Germline V lookup: CDR1 KGHDR, CDR2 SFDVKD. Trimming took off 1 base at V and 3 bases at J, with 15 bases between the two ends. The CDR3 spells CATSDLRQPAINQPQHF. CDR3 coding DNA: TGTGCCACCAGTGATTTACGACAACCCGCCATCAATCAGCCCCAGCATTTT.

The chain joins TRBV7-3 to TRBJ2-2; tentatively, D is TRBD2 (7 bases). Trimming cost V 2 bases and J 6 bases, with 13 bases left between them. Germline values: CDR1 SGHTA, CDR2 FQGTGA. The CDR3 loop spans 15 amino acids. The CDR3 region has the DNA TGTGCCAGCAGCTTAGGAGGGGGGGCCCCCGGGGAGCTGTTTTTT. The encoded protein is CASSLGGGAPGELFF.

This clone appeared once. The rearrangement uses TRBV7-9 and TRBJ1-2; possible D gene TRBD1, 5 bases. The germline CDR1 and CDR2 sequences are SEHNR and FQNEAQ (reference sequence). Trimming stripped 2 bases from V and 0 bases from J, with 10 bases between. The CDR3 is made up of 15 amino acids. CDR3: CASSLLIRANYGYTF. The CDR3 DNA sequence: TGTGCCAGCAGCTTATTGATCAGGGCTAACTATGGCTACACCTTC.

This chain links TRBV28 with TRBJ2-7; TRBD2 matches 11 bases. J gave up 4 bases and V 4 bases, and 3 bases lay outside the gene matches. The V gene's germline CDR1 is MDHEN and CDR2 SYDVKM. The CDR3 spans 14 residues. Here the CDR3 DNA reads TGTGCCAGCAGTTCCACTAGCGGGAGTTACGAGCAGTACTTC. Translating gives CASSSTSGSYEQYF.

The chain employs TRBV11-2 and TRBJ1-1; TRBD1 agrees at 8 bases. The V segment lost 5 bases and the J segment 3 bases; nucleotides outside the gene matches: 5. Germline V gives CDR1 SGHAT, CDR2 FQNNGV. This CDR3 has 14 residues. CDR3 bases: TGTGCCAGCAGCGTGGACAGGGCGGACACTGAAGCTTTCTTT. Its translation is CASSVDRADTEAFF.

This sequence joins TRBV11-2 and TRBJ2-7; 13 bases fit TRBD2. Losses at the gene ends were 5 bases for V and 4 bases for J; bases not matched to a gene: 5. The CDR3 totals 15 residues. Germline assignment: CDR1 SGHAT and CDR2 FQNNGV. In nucleotides, the CDR3 is TGTGCCAGCAGCCCCGGACTAGCGGGAGCGTACGAGCAGTACTTC. This sequence encodes CASSPGLAGAYEQYF.

This chain uses TRBV29-1 with TRBJ1-5; a weak D match, TRBD1 (6 bases). Trimming shortened V by 4 bases and J by 6 bases, and 13 bases separated the two germline ends. This CDR3 region has 13 residues. Germline V gene lookup returns CDR1 SQVTM and CDR2 ANQGSEA. The CDR3 bases are TGCAGCGTTGCAAAGGGGGTAGGTCAGCCCCAGCATTTT. Translation gives CSVAKGVGQPQHF. Combining the CDR3 with reference TRBV29-1 and TRBJ1-5 gives the whole variable domain SAVISQKPSRDICQRGTSLTIQCQVDSQVTMMFWYRQQPGQSLTLIATANQGSEATYESGFVIDKFPISRPNLTFSTLTVSNMSPEDSSIYLCSVAKGVGQPQHFGDGTRLSIL.

V is TRBV27 and J is TRBJ2-1; TRBD2 matches 8 bases. Germline trimming cut 2 bases from V and 0 bases from J; bases unmatched to any gene: 9. Germline lookup yields CDR1 MNHEY and CDR2 SMNVEV (reference sequence). CDR3 length equals 18 residues. In nucleotides, the CDR3 is TGTGCCAGCAGTTTAAGGGGTTCGGGGGGGGCCTCCTACAATGAGCAGTTCTTC. The encoded protein is CASSLRGSGGASYNEQFF.

V usage is TRBV7-3 and J usage is TRBJ2-2; possible D gene TRBD2, 6 bases. CDR1 is SGHTA and CDR2 is FQGTGA in the germline V gene. The V end was cut by 0 bases, the J end by 5 bases, with 10 bases between. CDR3 length: 15 amino acids. The CDR3 DNA follows: TGTGCCAGCAGCTTAACAGCGGGCTGGACCGGGGAGCTGTTTTTT. It yields the protein CASSLTAGWTGELFF.

V is TRBV6-4 and J is TRBJ2-3; the D gene is possibly TRBD2 (6 bases). The CDR3 has 15 residues. Germline V lookup: CDR1 MRHNA, CDR2 SNTAGT. V shed 5 bases and J shed 2 bases, with 14 bases lying between them. The CDR3 bases are TGTGCCAGCAGTCCGGGACTGAGGGCCACAGATACGCAGTATTTT. Encoded protein: CASSPGLRATDTQYF.

The V gene is TRBV5-4, the J gene TRBJ1-6; 7 positions match TRBD1. Germline CDR1 is SGHNT and CDR2 is YYREEE (reference sequence). The CDR3 is made up of 15 amino acids. Losses at the gene ends were 4 bases for V and 6 bases for J; bases not matched to a gene: 7. CDR3 in amino acids: CASSVPGQPNSPLHF. DNA for the CDR3: TGTGCCAGCAGCGTACCGGGACAGCCTAATTCACCCCTCCACTTT.

V is TRBV19 and J is TRBJ1-5; tentatively, D is TRBD1 (6 bases). The V gene lost 2 bases and the J gene lost 1 base, with 12 bases spanning the gap. Germline-derived CDR1 and CDR2 are LNHDA and SQIVND (reference sequence). The CDR3 covers 16 residues. The CDR3 sequence: CASSIKLGTSNQPQHF. The DNA for the CDR3 is TGTGCCAGTAGTATAAAGTTGGGGACAAGCAATCAGCCCCAGCATTTT. The variable domain in full, completed from reference TRBV19 and TRBJ1-5, reads DGGITQSPKYLFRKEGQNVTLSCEQNLNHDAMYWYRQDPGQGLRLIYYSQIVNDFQKGDIAEGYSVSREKKESFPLTVTSAQKNPTAFYLCASSIKLGTSNQPQHFGDGTRLSIL.

J is TRBJ2-1 and V is TRBV2, with 7 bases fitting TRBD1. The CDR3 runs to 13 residues. Trimming cost V 6 bases and J 4 bases; bases outside gene matches: 3. CDR1 and CDR2 from the germline V gene are SNHLY and FYNNEI. The CDR3 DNA reads as TGTGCCAGCAGGACGGGACAGTACAATGAGCAGTTCTTC. It yields the protein CASRTGQYNEQFF.

The V gene is TRBV7-8, the J gene TRBJ1-6, with 9 bases matching TRBD1. The V segment lost 1 base and the J segment 11 bases; nucleotides outside the gene matches: 6. CDR3 length equals 15 residues. Germline-derived CDR1 and CDR2 are SGHVS and FQNEAQ. CDR3 sequence reads: CASSLEGTGFTPLHF. In nucleotides, the CDR3 is TGTGCCAGCAGCTTAGAGGGGACAGGGTTCACACCCCTCCACTTT.

The chain uses TRBV24-1 and TRBJ2-1; D may be TRBD2 (6 bases). This CDR3 has 12 residues. Germline CDR1 KGHDR, CDR2 SFDVKD. Trimming stripped 9 bases from V and 8 bases from J, with 13 bases between. This chain's CDR3 is CATRDSDYEQFF. CDR3 DNA sequence: TGTGCCACCCGGGACTCAGATTATGAGCAGTTCTTC.

The CDR3 spells CASSLDRDRETQYF. CDR3 nucleotide sequence: TGTGCCAGCAGCCTCGACAGGGACCGAGAGACCCAGTACTTC. This rearrangement joins TRBV27 to TRBJ2-5, with 7 positions matching TRBD1. The CDR3 has 14 amino acids. Germline lookup yields CDR1 MNHEY and CDR2 SMNVEV (reference sequence). J was trimmed by 4 bases and V by 6 bases; bases with no gene match: 8.

The chain links TRBV11-2 to TRBJ2-1; 10 bases fit TRBD2. Germline loops: CDR1 SGHAT, CDR2 FQNNGV. The V and J ends lost 5 bases and 3 bases, in that order; junction bases with no gene match: 1. This CDR3 region has 14 residues. CDR3 residues: CASSPSGSYNEQFF. CDR3 coding DNA: TGTGCCAGCAGCCCTAGCGGGAGCTACAATGAGCAGTTCTTC.

The genes are TRBV5-5 and TRBJ1-3, with TRBD1 identical over 7 bases. The germline V gene has CDR1 SGHKS and CDR2 YYEKEE (reference sequence). There are 14 residues in the CDR3. Trimming took 1 base from V and 9 from J; bases not matched to a gene: 7. The CDR3: CASSLQGDGATIYF. CDR3 DNA: TGTGCCAGCAGCTTGCAGGGGGATGGTGCCACCATATATTTT.

The V call is TRBV5-5, the J call TRBJ2-7; TRBD1 agrees at 7 bases. The germline CDR1 and CDR2 sequences are SGHKS and YYEKEE (reference sequence). The V and J ends lost 4 bases and 3 bases, in that order; junction bases with no gene match: 10. This CDR3 comprises 15 residues. The CDR3 sequence is CASSHQRQGIYEQYV. CDR3 nucleotides: TGTGCCAGCAGCCATCAGCGACAGGGAATCTACGAGCAGTACGTC.